This T cell receptor (beta chain) was captured by sequencing in a study of OX40 agonist ivuxolimab in advanced cancers. Study summary: Ivuxolimab, which is an agonistic anti-OX40 (CD134) antibody, was administered to the patients. Intravenous ivuxolimab was administered to patients every 2 weeks at 0.01 to 10 mg/kg. General observations from the study: The CD4+ and CD8+ T cells in the blood had expanded clonally by week 6 at 0.1 to 3.0 mg/kg. Expanded clones tended on average to be more numerous among CD8+ T cells than CD4+.

Here immunoSEQ multiplex PCR was the method, and the copy in TCRdb shows in-frame clones only, minus some. The sample includes tens of thousands of clones, about 88% of them seen just once. Concerning this clone: As yet, its antigen is unknown.

This sequence originates from an adult with an advanced solid tumor such as melanoma, head and neck, liver or kidney cancer. The source was CD4+ or CD8+ T cells sorted from blood, collected in a trial of the OX40 agonist ivuxolimab.

CDR3 protein: CASSLAGGGGQETQYF. The CDR3 bases are TGTGCCAGCAGCTTAGCGGGTGGCGGAGGTCAAGAGACCCAGTACTTC. The genes are TRBV7-2 and TRBJ2-5; the D gene is possibly TRBD2 (5 bases). Trimming left V 0 bases short and J 2 bases short, with 13 bases between. The V gene's germline CDR1 is SGHTA and CDR2 FQGNSA. The CDR3 length is 16 residues.